This T cell receptor (beta chain) was recorded in a study of read filtering for tumor transcriptome and immune sequencing. Study information: The cohort had over 16 men and around 15 women aged roughly 45 to 90, mean about 66 years.

Study results and caveats: Compared with RNA-seq, IR-seq gave much higher clonotype depth and reliability. The sorted CD138-negative fraction was a mixed bone marrow immune population, not purified T cells.

Ten or more counts support this clonotype. The antigen is not known. The library was built from roughly 400 ng RNA with molecular barcoded adaptors for alpha/delta and beta/gamma chains. TCRdb re-analysed the reads in MiXCR, keeping a single row per CDR3 protein. The sample carries roughly 59,000 distinct CDR3 sequences, 15% to 20% recorded once. V lost 4 bases, J lost 0 bases, and 9 bases lay in between. The germline V gene has CDR1 LNHDA and CDR2 SQIVND (reference sequence). The CDR3 contains 14 residues. The TCR was taken from a donor over 35 with multiple myeloma. This rearrangement joins TRBV19 to TRBJ1-2; D possibly corresponds to TRBD1 (5 bases). Sequencing was done on a sample of a population of CD138-negative cells sorted from bone marrow. CDR3 bases: TGTGCCAGTAGTACCCGGGGGACTAACTATGGCTACACCTTC. Translated, it gives CASSTRGTNYGYTF.